Listed below are T cell receptor beta chains from one sample, sequenced in a study of CD8 T cells in ankylosing spondylitis. One entry per CDR3 protein, called by TCRdb with MiXCR from the 5' RACE reads. The table records about 840,000 distinct CDR3 sequences, 12% of them present only once. Material for sequencing was blood, either unsorted or a sorted T cell fraction (not recorded which). These receptors were collected from a male donor with ankylosing spondylitis. Both conserved end residues are part of each CDR3. The D gene is left open where the match is weak. Expanded clones get a size class; other rows say once, few or many, or leave the size out.

v_call,j_call,d_call,clone_size,cdr3_aa,cdr3_nt
TRBV28,TRBJ2-1,TRBD1,few,CASSFSRGQGAHEQFF,TGTGCCAGCAGCTTCTCACGGGGGCAGGGGGCCCATGAGCAGTTCTTC
TRBV19,TRBJ1-2,TRBD1,few,CASSVGQGGGYTF,TGTGCCAGTAGTGTGGGACAGGGAGGCGGCTACACCTTC
TRBV5-6,TRBJ2-2,TRBD2,.,CASSRTSRDAGELFF,TGTGCCAGCAGCCGGACTAGCAGGGACGCCGGGGAGCTGTTTTTT
TRBV5-1,TRBJ1-6,.,.,CASSSSTSYNSPLHF,TGCGCCAGCAGCTCCAGTACCTCCTATAATTCACCCCTCCACTTT
TRBV4-2,TRBJ2-1,TRBD2,.,CASSKGLAGNSYNEQFF,TGTGCCAGCAGCAAGGGACTAGCGGGGAACTCCTACAATGAGCAGTTCTTC
TRBV4-3,TRBJ2-1,.,.,CASSQDVQTKGQFF,TGCGCCAGCAGCCAAGATGTACAGACCAAAGGGCAGTTCTTC
TRBV7-2,TRBJ2-7,TRBD1,few,CASSPQGPLSYEQYF,TGTGCCAGCAGCCCACAGGGGCCCCTCTCCTACGAGCAGTACTTC
TRBV11-1,TRBJ2-7,TRBD2,once,CASSLDGLGRALRYEQYF,TGTGCCAGCAGCTTAGACGGTCTCGGGAGGGCCCTCAGGTACGAGCAGTACTTC
TRBV3-1,TRBJ2-4,.,few,CASSQLEAWNIQYF,TGTGCCAGCAGCCAATTGGAGGCTTGGAACATTCAGTACTTC
TRBV27,TRBJ2-5,.,.,CASSLERVEEETQYF,TGTGCCAGCAGTTTGGAAAGGGTGGAGGAGGAGACCCAGTACTTC
TRBV6-1,TRBJ2-3,.,few,CASSEEREVDTQYF,TGTGCCAGCAGTGAAGAGAGGGAGGTAGATACGCAGTATTTT
TRBV30,TRBJ1-2,.,.,CAWSVHRVGYGYTF,TGTGCCTGGAGTGTCCACAGGGTGGGCTATGGCTACACCTTC
TRBV10-3,TRBJ1-2,.,.,CAASAGTNYGYTF,TGTGCCGCTTCTGCCGGGACCAACTATGGCTACACCTTC
TRBV5-6,TRBJ2-7,.,.,CASSLGPVGQYF,TGTGCCAGCAGCTTGGGACCGGTAGGGCAGTACTTC
TRBV2,TRBJ1-1,.,few,CASKREEGTEAFF,TGTGCCAGCAAGCGGGAAGAGGGCACTGAAGCTTTCTTT
TRBV5-1,TRBJ2-3,TRBD1,many,CASSLGQGPDTQYF,TGTGCCAGCAGCTTAGGACAGGGACCAGATACGCAGTATTTT
TRBV29-1,TRBJ1-1,.,few,CSVVHTEAFF,TGCAGCGTTGTACACACTGAAGCTTTCTTT
TRBV15,TRBJ2-3,.,.,CATRGAGDTTDTQYF,TGTGCCACCAGGGGGGCGGGAGATACCACAGATACGCAGTATTTT
TRBV29-1,TRBJ1-1,.,.,CSVVGQGMTEAFF,TGCAGCGTTGTTGGGCAGGGAATGACTGAAGCTTTCTTT
TRBV20-1,TRBJ1-4,.,.,CSASQGPGKLFF,TGCAGTGCTTCCCAGGGGCCGGGAAAACTGTTTTTT
TRBV7-7,TRBJ2-7,.,.,CASSLGPGAGTEQYF,TGTGCTAGCAGCTTAGGTCCGGGGGCAGGGACCGAGCAGTACTTC
TRBV24-1,TRBJ2-2,TRBD2,.,CATSTSGRRNGELFF,TGTGCCACCAGTACTAGCGGGAGGCGAAACGGGGAGCTGTTTTTT
TRBV7-9,TRBJ2-7,.,.,CASSLAETGRHEQYF,TGTGCCAGCAGCTTAGCGGAGACAGGTCGGCACGAGCAGTACTTC
TRBV19,TRBJ2-1,.,.,CASSPLRGPSSYNEQFF,TGTGCCAGTAGTCCACTTCGGGGACCAAGCTCCTACAATGAGCAGTTCTTC
TRBV20-1,TRBJ1-5,TRBD1,.,CSARDRVTGPYQPQHF,TGCAGTGCTAGAGATCGAGTGACAGGGCCGTATCAGCCCCAGCATTTT
TRBV7-8,TRBJ2-7,.,many,CASSTGPSTYEQYF,TGTGCCAGCAGTACAGGGCCATCCACCTACGAGCAGTACTTC
TRBV20-1,TRBJ2-5,TRBD2,few,CSAILAGGYQETQYF,TGCAGTGCTATACTAGCGGGAGGGTACCAAGAGACCCAGTACTTC
TRBV6-6,TRBJ2-2,TRBD1,.,CASSLQGVGELFF,TGTGCCAGCAGTTTACAGGGGGTCGGGGAGCTGTTTTTT
TRBV10-3,TRBJ2-7,.,.,CAISEFQGFYEQYF,TGTGCCATCAGTGAGTTCCAGGGATTCTACGAGCAGTACTTC
TRBV6-2/TRBV6-3,TRBJ1-1,.,few,CASSSYLSWNTEAFF,TGTGCCAGCAGTTCCTACCTTTCCTGGAACACTGAAGCTTTCTTT
TRBV6-5,TRBJ1-2,.,few,CASGGPGRGYTF,TGTGCCAGCGGGGGGCCAGGCCGAGGCTACACCTTC
TRBV5-1,TRBJ2-1,.,.,CASSLEESGRDEQFF,TGCGCCAGCAGCTTGGAGGAGTCAGGCCGCGATGAGCAGTTCTTC
TRBV6-2/TRBV6-3,TRBJ2-7,.,.,CASRISTVSSYEQYF,TGTGCCAGCAGGATTTCGACAGTAAGCTCCTACGAGCAGTACTTC
TRBV7-6,TRBJ1-2,TRBD1,many,CASSNRDRGNYGYTF,TGTGCCAGCAGCAACCGGGACAGGGGGAACTATGGCTACACCTTC
TRBV20-1,TRBJ2-1,TRBD2,few,CSATTPREGNEQFF,TGCAGTGCTACGACCCCGCGGGAGGGGAATGAGCAGTTCTTC
TRBV5-1,TRBJ2-1,TRBD2,many,CASSFGTSGVNEQFF,TGCGCCAGCAGCTTTGGGACTAGCGGGGTTAATGAGCAGTTCTTC
TRBV5-1,TRBJ1-5,.,many,CASSLGTLNQPQHF,TGCGCCAGCAGCTTGGGCACCCTCAATCAGCCCCAGCATTTT
TRBV7-2,TRBJ1-6,.,.,CASSLDSRPGSPLHF,TGTGCCAGCAGCTTAGACAGCCGACCAGGGTCACCCCTCCACTTT
TRBV6-2/TRBV6-3,TRBJ2-1,TRBD2,.,CASSYGASGRAADGNEQFF,TGTGCCAGCAGTTACGGGGCCAGCGGGAGGGCAGCAGATGGGAATGAGCAGTTCTTC
TRBV18,TRBJ2-7,TRBD2,.,CASSPTPSGGTYEQYF,TGTGCCAGCTCACCAACCCCCAGCGGGGGGACCTACGAGCAGTACTTC
TRBV10-3,TRBJ1-6,TRBD1,.,CAIHRGGNSPLHF,TGTGCCATCCACAGGGGAGGGAATTCACCCCTCCACTTT